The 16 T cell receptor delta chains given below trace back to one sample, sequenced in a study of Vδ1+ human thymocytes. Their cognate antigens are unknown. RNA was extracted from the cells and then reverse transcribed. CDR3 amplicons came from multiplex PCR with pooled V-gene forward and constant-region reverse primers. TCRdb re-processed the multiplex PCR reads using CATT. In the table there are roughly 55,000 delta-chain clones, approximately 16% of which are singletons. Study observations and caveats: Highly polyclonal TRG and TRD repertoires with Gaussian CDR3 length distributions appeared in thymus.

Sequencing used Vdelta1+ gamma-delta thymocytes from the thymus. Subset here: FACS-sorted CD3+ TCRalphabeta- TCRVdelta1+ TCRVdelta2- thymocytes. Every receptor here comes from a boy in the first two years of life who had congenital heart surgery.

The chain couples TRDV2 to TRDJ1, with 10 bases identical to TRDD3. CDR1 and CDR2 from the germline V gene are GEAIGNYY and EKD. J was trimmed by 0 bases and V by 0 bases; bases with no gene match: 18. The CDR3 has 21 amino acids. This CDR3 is CACDTDSGGYTVPLYTDKLIF. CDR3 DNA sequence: TGTGCCTGTGACACCGATAGTGGGGGATACACGGTACCTTTGTACACCGATAAACTCATCTTT.

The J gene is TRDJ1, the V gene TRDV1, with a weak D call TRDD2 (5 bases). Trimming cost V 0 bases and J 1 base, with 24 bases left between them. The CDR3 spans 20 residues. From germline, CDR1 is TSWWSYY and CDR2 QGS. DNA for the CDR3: TGTGCTCTTGGGGAACTAGAAAACCTACGCCCCTTACCCATCACCGATAAACTCATCTTT. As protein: CALGELENLRPLPITDKLIF.

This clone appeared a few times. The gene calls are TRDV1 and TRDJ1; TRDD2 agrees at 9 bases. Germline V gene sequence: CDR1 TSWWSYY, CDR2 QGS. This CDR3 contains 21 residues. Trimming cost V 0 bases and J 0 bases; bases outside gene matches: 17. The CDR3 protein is CALGELNSFLLKRGHTDKLIF. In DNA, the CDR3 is TGTGCTCTTGGGGAACTTAACTCCTTCCTACTTAAGAGGGGCCACACCGATAAACTCATCTTT.

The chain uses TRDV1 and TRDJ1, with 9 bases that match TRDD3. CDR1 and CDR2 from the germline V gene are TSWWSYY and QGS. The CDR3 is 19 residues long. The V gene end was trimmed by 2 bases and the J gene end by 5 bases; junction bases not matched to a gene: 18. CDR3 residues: CALGEFPSYLGDCSDKLIF. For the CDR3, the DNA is TGTGCTCTTGGGGAATTCCCATCCTACCTGGGGGATTGCAGTGATAAACTCATCTTT.

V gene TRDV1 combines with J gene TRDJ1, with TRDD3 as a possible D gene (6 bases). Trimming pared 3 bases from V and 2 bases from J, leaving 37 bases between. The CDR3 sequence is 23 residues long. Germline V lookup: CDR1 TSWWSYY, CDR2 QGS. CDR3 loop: CALGDGDYGLFCTGDTQTDKLIF. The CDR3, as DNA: TGTGCTCTTGGGGATGGGGACTACGGTCTCTTCTGTACTGGTGATACGCAAACCGATAAACTCATCTTT.

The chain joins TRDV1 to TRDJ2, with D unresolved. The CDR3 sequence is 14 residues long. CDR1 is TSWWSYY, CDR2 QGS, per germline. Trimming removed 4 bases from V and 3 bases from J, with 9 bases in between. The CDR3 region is CALGVSGVTAQLFF. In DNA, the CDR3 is TGTGCTCTTGGGGTCTCGGGTGTGACAGCACAACTCTTCTTT.

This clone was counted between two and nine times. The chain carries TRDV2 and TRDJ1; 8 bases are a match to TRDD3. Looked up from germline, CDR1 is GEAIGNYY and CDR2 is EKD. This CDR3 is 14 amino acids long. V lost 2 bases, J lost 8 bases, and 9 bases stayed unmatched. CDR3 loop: CACDIDWGCKKLIF. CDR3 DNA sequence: TGTGCCTGTGACATCGACTGGGGGTGCAAGAAACTCATCTTT.

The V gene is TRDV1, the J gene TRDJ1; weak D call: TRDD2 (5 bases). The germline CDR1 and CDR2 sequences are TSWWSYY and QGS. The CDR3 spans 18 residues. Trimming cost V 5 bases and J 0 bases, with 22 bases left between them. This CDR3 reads CALGPARPPLPDTDKLIF. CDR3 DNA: TGTGCTCTTGGGCCCGCACGCCCACCTCTTCCCGACACCGATAAACTCATCTTT.

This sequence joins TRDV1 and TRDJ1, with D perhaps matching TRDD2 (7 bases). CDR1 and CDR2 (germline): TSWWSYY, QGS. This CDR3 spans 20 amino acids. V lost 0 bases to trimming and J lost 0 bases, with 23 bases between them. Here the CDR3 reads CALGELDSYVKLGNTDKLIF. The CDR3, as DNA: TGTGCTCTTGGGGAACTAGATTCCTACGTTAAGCTGGGGAACACCGATAAACTCATCTTT.

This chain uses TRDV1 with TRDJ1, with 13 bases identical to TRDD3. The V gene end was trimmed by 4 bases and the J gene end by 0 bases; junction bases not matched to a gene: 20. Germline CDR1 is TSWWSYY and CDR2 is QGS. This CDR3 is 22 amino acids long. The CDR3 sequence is CALGASSALYWGIRRYTDKLIF. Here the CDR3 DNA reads TGTGCTCTTGGGGCCTCTTCCGCTCTTTACTGGGGGATACGCCGGTACACCGATAAACTCATCTTT.

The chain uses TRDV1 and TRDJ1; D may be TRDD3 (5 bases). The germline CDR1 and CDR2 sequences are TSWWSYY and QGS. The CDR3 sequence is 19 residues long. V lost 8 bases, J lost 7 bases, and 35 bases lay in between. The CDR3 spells CALLAPLRWVEGFGAKLIF. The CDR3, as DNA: TGTGCTCTTCTGGCCCCCCTAAGGTGGGTGGAGGGATTCGGGGCTAAACTCATCTTT.

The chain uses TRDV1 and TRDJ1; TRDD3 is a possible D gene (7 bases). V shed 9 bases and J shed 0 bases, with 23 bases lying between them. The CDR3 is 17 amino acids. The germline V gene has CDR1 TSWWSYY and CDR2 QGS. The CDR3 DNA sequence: TGTGCTCTGGGGATATTCCTTCCGGGGACTAACACCGATAAACTCATCTTT. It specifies CALGIFLPGTNTDKLIF.

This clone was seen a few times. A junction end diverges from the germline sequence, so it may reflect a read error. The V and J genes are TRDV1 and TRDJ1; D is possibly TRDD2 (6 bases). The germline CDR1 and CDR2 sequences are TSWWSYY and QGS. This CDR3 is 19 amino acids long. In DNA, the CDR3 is TGTGCTCTTGGGGAACTGCCTCCTACGATTGGCTACGACACCGATAAACTTATCTTT. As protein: CALGELPPTIGYDTDKLIF.

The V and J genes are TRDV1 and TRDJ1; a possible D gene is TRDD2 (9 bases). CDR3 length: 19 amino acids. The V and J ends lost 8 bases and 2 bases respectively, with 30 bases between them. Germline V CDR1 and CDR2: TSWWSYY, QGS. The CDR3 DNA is TGTGCTCTTCAACTACCTTCCTACGTGAGGGGGGATATAACCGATAAACTCATCTTT. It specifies CALQLPSYVRGDITDKLIF.

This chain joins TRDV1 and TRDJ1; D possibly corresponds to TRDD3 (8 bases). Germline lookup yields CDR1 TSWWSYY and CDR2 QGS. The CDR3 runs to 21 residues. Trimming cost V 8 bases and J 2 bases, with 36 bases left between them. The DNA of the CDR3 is TGTGCTCTTACCAAAATATTCGTTTCCTACGACACTGGGGGGGATACCGATAAACTCATCTTT. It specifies CALTKIFVSYDTGGDTDKLIF.

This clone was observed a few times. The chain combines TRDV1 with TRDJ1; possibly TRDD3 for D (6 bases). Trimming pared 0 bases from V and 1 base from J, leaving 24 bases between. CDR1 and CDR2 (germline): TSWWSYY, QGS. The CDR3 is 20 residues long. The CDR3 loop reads CALGELFLPVLGGGTDKLIF. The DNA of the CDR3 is TGTGCTCTTGGGGAACTATTCCTGCCTGTACTGGGCGGCGGCACCGATAAACTCATCTTT.